This note documents a single T cell receptor (beta chain) sequence. Its binding antigen is unknown. No much larger clone is present one base from it, and per-base qualities are unavailable. The data belong to a study of cytomegalovirus exposure and HLA in healthy donors (TCRdb year 2017). Regarding the research as a whole: According to a later analysis, one platform produced both the 100 to 150 validation repertoires and the approximately 670 repertoires of the first cohort. The aim of the study was to test whether cataloging public T cell receptors could identify signatures of past pathogen exposure. Along with the approximately 670-subject first cohort, a separate validation cohort of 120 different subjects was used. To predict cytomegalovirus infection status, the study brought together high-throughput TCR immunosequencing, statistical association of individual TCRs with disease status, and machine learning. What the study reported, not specific to this receptor: In vitro tests confirmed that three of the cytomegalovirus-associated TCR beta chains recognize cytomegalovirus antigens. Subsequent analysis determined that TCRs grouped into clusters in the first cohort also showed a tendency toward co-occurrence across the roughly 110 validation repertoires, and roughly 95% of cluster scores exceeded 0. A later analysis lacked HLA typing for the validation cohort, so it scored co-occurrence in that cohort across all 120 or so repertoires. Most TCR sequences were observed very rarely across donors, whereas some public TCRs were present in many individuals. It was suggested by the authors that the approach could potentially be generalized to other disease states and immunological phenotypes. The classifier was reported to diagnose cytomegalovirus status with high specificity and sensitivity in both the original and validation cohorts. The study gave a list of under 200 TCR beta chains associated with cytomegalovirus.

The library was built by means of the immunoSEQ multiplex PCR assay. On the authors' methods: A statistical classification framework was developed to diagnose cytomegalovirus status using the catalog of TCR beta chain sequences. TCRdb mirrors the immuneACCESS table, restricted to in-frame sequences. Some clones are absent from its copies; in checked studies, under half trace to an unresolved V gene, and the reason for the others is unknown. Clone size and the V and J calls come from that table; the DNA yielded D and trimming. The sample table contains 250,000 to 400,000 clones; only one count was recorded for approximately 85% of them. In total, the top ten clones hold roughly 0.96% of the sample. From cysteine to phenylalanine, the CDR3 is 16 amino acids long. The sequence is cut down to CDR3 DNA, 48 bases in frame from base 1. Between the V and J ends, shortened by 4 bases and 4 bases respectively, the junction contains 17 bases. Via the germline V gene, CDR1 is MGHDK and CDR2 SYGVNS.

The donors belonged to the validation cohort of around 110 subjects, which was separate from the roughly 700-subject first cohort. Recombination linked TRBV25-1 to TRBJ2-1; a weak D assignment points to TRBD1 (5 bases agree). Sequencing was carried out using PBMCs. This TCR was sampled from a man aged 25 to 45 in good health and CMV-seronegative. The nucleotide sequence reads TGTGCCAGCAGTGCCGGCGGTAGGGGTCCTTACAATGAGCAGTTCTTC. It specifies CASSAGGRGPYNEQFF.